The 27 T cell receptor beta chains given below trace back to one sample, sequenced in a study of blood T cell repertoires in COVID-19. Produced via immunoSEQ multiplex PCR; TCRdb's table is partial and in-frame only. The profile covers about 68,000 clones, with roughly 89% appearing a single time and approximately 8.4% taken by the ten largest. Material: peripheral blood. These receptors came from a man younger than 45 with acute or convalescent COVID-19.

This clone showed up just once. The chain carries TRBV5-1 and TRBJ2-2; 9 positions match TRBD2. The V segment lost 4 bases and the J segment 7 bases; nucleotides outside the gene matches: 11. The CDR3 is made up of 16 amino acids. CDR1 SGHRS and CDR2 YFSETQ come from the germline V gene. CDR3 DNA sequence: TGCGCCAGCAGCCTGCGAGCGGGAGGTTTGAACGGGGAGCTGTTTTTT. Residues: CASSLRAGGLNGELFF.

The chain has TRBV19 and TRBJ1-4; the match to TRBD1 covers 12 bases. The CDR3 length is 16 residues. Trimming took 4 bases from V and 8 from J; bases not matched to a gene: 8. The germline V gene has CDR1 LNHDA and CDR2 SQIVND (reference sequence). The CDR3 sequence: CASSTPPGTGGEKLFF. Here the CDR3 DNA reads TGTGCCAGTAGTACCCCGCCGGGGACAGGGGGCGAAAAACTGTTTTTT.

The chain uses TRBV27 and TRBJ2-7; 10 bases match TRBD2. The CDR3 runs to 14 residues. Unmatched junction bases numbered 6, after V lost 5 bases and J lost 5 bases. Germline values: CDR1 MNHEY, CDR2 SMNVEV (reference sequence). CDR3 sequence: CASSHSGGSDEQYF. The DNA of the CDR3 is TGTGCCAGCAGTCATAGCGGGGGGTCCGACGAGCAGTACTTC.

The chain uses TRBV7-2 and TRBJ2-1; no definite D call. The CDR3 sequence is 11 residues long. CDR1 SGHTA and CDR2 FQGNSA come from the germline V gene. V was pared by 2 bases and J by 7 bases, with 3 bases between. As DNA, the CDR3 is TGTGCCAGCAGCTTACTAAATGAGCAGTTCTTC. Translated, it gives CASSLLNEQFF.

V gene TRBV28 combines with J gene TRBJ1-5; tentative D call: TRBD1 (6 bases). V was trimmed by 4 bases and J by 10 bases, leaving 20 bases between them. CDR3 length: 15 residues. In germline, CDR1 is MDHEN, CDR2 SYDVKM. This CDR3 is CASSYSTGQRVPQHF. In DNA form, the CDR3 reads TGTGCCAGCAGTTACTCCACGGGACAAAGAGTCCCCCAGCATTTT.

This sequence joins TRBV6-5 and TRBJ2-5; 8 bases are a match to TRBD2. V lost 7 bases to trimming and J lost 4 bases; unmatched junction nucleotides: 5. Germline V lookup: CDR1 MNHEY, CDR2 SVGAGI. The CDR3 covers 13 residues. For the CDR3, the DNA is TGTGCCAGCACGGACGGGAGGGCAGAGACCCAGTACTTC. Its translation: CASTDGRAETQYF.

This clone was picked up one time. J is TRBJ2-1 and V is TRBV15; TRBD1 matches at 11 bases. Per germline, CDR1 LNHNV and CDR2 YYDKDF (reference sequence). Unmatched junction bases numbered 6, after V lost 3 bases and J lost 8 bases. The length of the CDR3 is 15 residues. The CDR3 spells CATSSLRTGGYEQFF. CDR3 bases: TGTGCCACCAGCAGCCTTAGGACAGGGGGCTATGAGCAGTTCTTC.

This chain links TRBV18 with TRBJ2-1; 12 nucleotides align to TRBD2. CDR3 length equals 15 residues. Germline values: CDR1 KGHSH, CDR2 LQKENI. V lost 4 bases, J lost 8 bases, and 6 bases stayed unmatched. The CDR3: CASSRRLAGADEQFF. In DNA, the CDR3 is TGTGCCAGCTCACGAAGACTAGCGGGAGCGGATGAGCAGTTCTTC.

V is TRBV5-1 and J is TRBJ2-5; no clear D. The germline V and J ends were trimmed by 0 bases and 2 bases, with 5 bases remaining between them. Germline CDR1 SGHRS, CDR2 YFSETQ. The CDR3 is 13 amino acids. CDR3 loop: CASSLGLQETQYF. Here the CDR3 DNA reads TGCGCCAGCAGCTTGGGACTTCAAGAGACCCAGTACTTC.

Only one count was recorded for this clone. The J gene is TRBJ1-5, the V gene TRBV2; 7 nucleotides line up with TRBD1. CDR1 is SNHLY and CDR2 is FYNNEI in the germline V gene. The CDR3 sequence is 15 residues long. The V segment lost 7 bases and the J segment 7 bases; nucleotides outside the gene matches: 13. The CDR3 region is CASMPGRQGGQPQHF. The CDR3 DNA reads as TGTGCCAGCATGCCGGGGAGACAGGGCGGACAGCCCCAGCATTTT.

Comments on this clone: The junction departs from the called germline gene at one end, perhaps through a read error. The gene calls are TRBV5-4 and TRBJ2-7; D uncertain. The length of the CDR3 is 9 residues. Germline values: CDR1 SGHNT, CDR2 YYREEE (reference sequence). The CDR3 nucleotides are TGTGCCAGCAGCCCTGGCAACAGCTTC. Protein sequence: CASSPGNSF.

The rearrangement joins TRBV19 to TRBJ1-4; tentatively, D is TRBD1 (5 bases). This CDR3 has 13 residues. Germline loops: CDR1 LNHDA, CDR2 SQIVND (reference sequence). Trimming took off 5 bases at V and 8 bases at J, with 12 bases between the two ends. The CDR3 here is CASSQGWKEKLFF. For the CDR3, the DNA is TGTGCCAGTAGTCAGGGCTGGAAAGAAAAACTGTTTTTT.

This clone was seen once. The chain combines TRBV28 with TRBJ2-7; D may be TRBD2 (6 bases). There are 11 residues in the CDR3. Trimming shortened V by 6 bases and J by 9 bases, and 12 bases separated the two germline ends. Germline values: CDR1 MDHEN, CDR2 SYDVKM. CDR3 in DNA: TGTGCCAGCAGGGGCGGGGATGTGCAGTACTTC. Its protein product is CASRGGDVQYF.

V and J are TRBV27 and TRBJ2-7; a weak D match, TRBD2 (6 bases). Germline V gives CDR1 MNHEY, CDR2 SMNVEV (reference sequence). The CDR3 is 14 amino acids. V was clipped by 8 bases and J by 2 bases, with 16 bases between them. The CDR3: CASGRDPGAYEQYF. The CDR3 DNA sequence: TGTGCCAGCGGGCGGGATCCCGGGGCCTACGAGCAGTACTTC.

This clone has just one count. The rearrangement joins TRBV29-1 to TRBJ2-3; 7 bases match TRBD2. CDR1 SQVTM and CDR2 ANQGSEA come from the germline V gene. Unmatched junction bases numbered 6, after V lost 3 bases and J lost 0 bases. The length of the CDR3 is 15 residues. DNA for the CDR3: TGCAGCGTTGAGGGCCCAGCGGGGAGCACAGATACGCAGTATTTT. Amino acids: CSVEGPAGSTDTQYF.

V usage is TRBV7-2 and J usage is TRBJ2-7; 7 bases match TRBD2. Per germline, CDR1 SGHTA and CDR2 FQGNSA. The length of the CDR3 is 15 residues. J lost 4 bases, V lost 3 bases, and 9 bases had no gene match. The chain's CDR3 is CASSFSPGEGYEQYF. Written as DNA, the CDR3 is TGTGCCAGCAGCTTCTCCCCGGGGGAGGGTTACGAGCAGTACTTC.

The chain links TRBV28 to TRBJ2-7, with TRBD1 matching 9 bases. Germline CDR1 MDHEN, CDR2 SYDVKM. The CDR3 consists of 15 residues. Trimming cost V 8 bases and J 6 bases; bases outside gene matches: 14. DNA for the CDR3: TGTGCCAGCCTGGGCCCCCGACAGGGGGGCCGCGAGCAGTACTTC. It codes for CASLGPRQGGREQYF.

This sequence joins TRBV19 and TRBJ2-7; TRBD2 is a possible D gene (5 bases). V lost 6 bases, J lost 0 bases, and 15 bases lay in between. The length of the CDR3 is 15 residues. Germline V lookup: CDR1 LNHDA, CDR2 SQIVND (reference sequence). CDR3 loop: CASSPAGLSSYEQYF. The CDR3 DNA follows: TGTGCCAGTAGCCCCGCGGGCCTCAGCTCCTACGAGCAGTACTTC.

The V call is TRBV5-1, the J call TRBJ2-1; 8 positions agree with TRBD1. The germline V gene encodes CDR1 SGHRS and CDR2 YFSETQ. With V trimmed by 3 bases and J by 11 bases, 13 bases remained unmatched. There are 15 residues in the CDR3. In DNA form, the CDR3 reads TGCGCCAGCAGCTCTACTAGACAGGGGATAGGGAAGCAGTTCTTC. Residues: CASSSTRQGIGKQFF.

This chain uses TRBV27 with TRBJ2-3; no clear D. CDR3 length: 13 amino acids. Trimming shortened V by 1 base and J by 7 bases, and 9 bases separated the two germline ends. Germline CDR1 MNHEY, CDR2 SMNVEV (reference sequence). CDR3 region: CASSLYPRYTQYF. In DNA, the CDR3 is TGTGCCAGCAGTTTATACCCCCGGTATACGCAGTATTTT.

The genes are TRBV6-5 and TRBJ1-5, with TRBD1 identical over 8 bases. V trimming: 6 bases; J trimming: 6 bases; junction bases outside the gene matches: 4. Per germline, CDR1 MNHEY and CDR2 SVGAGI. CDR3 length: 13 residues. The CDR3 DNA reads TGTGCCAGCAGGACAGGGGTTGGTCAGCCCCAGCATTTT. It codes for CASRTGVGQPQHF.

V usage is TRBV7-2 and J usage is TRBJ1-1; 8 bases map to TRBD1. This CDR3 has 16 residues. Germline V gene lookup returns CDR1 SGHTA and CDR2 FQGNSA. V dropped 5 bases and J dropped 4; count of bases not matched to a gene: 12. For the CDR3, the DNA is TGTGCCAGCAGCCCGCAGCCGACAGGGGCGTTCACTGAAGCTTTCTTT. It translates to CASSPQPTGAFTEAFF.

V usage is TRBV28 and J usage is TRBJ2-7, with 7 bases that match TRBD2. Germline V lookup: CDR1 MDHEN, CDR2 SYDVKM. J was trimmed by 6 bases and V by 8 bases; bases with no gene match: 7. CDR3 length: 12 amino acids. The CDR3 DNA sequence: TGTGCCAGCTTGGCGGGAGTATCCGAGCAGTACTTC. Its translation is CASLAGVSEQYF.

The V call is TRBV2, the J call TRBJ2-1; 9 bases map to TRBD2. The CDR3 is 14 residues long. After removal of 6 bases from V and 7 bases from J, the junction contained 7 bases not matched to a gene. Per the germline V gene, CDR1 is SNHLY and CDR2 is FYNNEI. The CDR3 protein is CASRRGLAENEQFF. CDR3 sequence (DNA): TGTGCCAGCAGGAGGGGACTAGCAGAAAATGAGCAGTTCTTC. Using reference TRBV2 and TRBJ2-1 for the parts outside the CDR3, the full variable domain is EPEVTQTPSHQVTQMGQEVILRCVPISNHLYFYWYRQILGQKVEFLVSFYNNEISEKSEIFDDQFSVERPDGSNFTLKIRSTKLEDSAMYFCASRRGLAENEQFFGPGTRLTVL.

The chain has TRBV19 and TRBJ1-1; the D gene is possibly TRBD1 (5 bases). Germline CDR1 and CDR2: LNHDA and SQIVND (reference sequence). V was trimmed by 0 bases and J by 6 bases, leaving 11 bases between them. The CDR3 has 14 residues. The CDR3 spells CASSIDRVSPEAFF. CDR3 in DNA: TGTGCCAGTAGTATAGACAGGGTATCGCCTGAAGCTTTCTTT.

This chain uses TRBV10-2 with TRBJ2-3; 9 positions agree with TRBD2. V dropped 6 bases and J dropped 3; count of bases not matched to a gene: 7. Germline V gene data show CDR1 as WSHSY and CDR2 as SAAADI. The CDR3 spans 15 residues. CDR3 in amino acids: CASRDSGRRTDTQYF. DNA for the CDR3: TGCGCCAGCAGAGATAGCGGGAGAAGGACAGATACGCAGTATTTT.

The chain has TRBV7-9 and TRBJ2-1, with 7 bases fitting TRBD2. The CDR3 consists of 19 residues. J gave up 0 bases and V 0 bases, and 11 bases lay outside the gene matches. Germline CDR1 is SEHNR and CDR2 is FQNEAQ (reference sequence). This chain's CDR3 is CASSLAGTTSRGSYNEQFF. The CDR3 region has the DNA TGTGCCAGCAGCTTAGCCGGGACTACCTCAAGAGGCTCCTACAATGAGCAGTTCTTC.